Listed here is a single T cell receptor (beta chain). What it recognizes is unknown. Template material for amplifying TCR beta CDR3 regions consisted of RNA transcripts. The TCR CDR3 was amplified in a first-round RT-PCR using the HTBI primer set. In TCRdb, the multiplex PCR reads were re-called with MiXCR into one record per CDR3 protein. This table has 640,000 or so distinct CDR3 sequences, about 14% appearing once. There are 17 residues in the CDR3. Germline CDR1 and CDR2: MNHEY and SMNVEV (reference sequence). J lost 5 bases, V lost 3 bases, and 10 bases had no gene match. Any patient presenting with uncontrolled infection, other autoimmune disease, pregnancy or lactation was left out. This entry belongs to a study of T cells in Graves' hyperthyroidism and ophthalmopathy. Broader study findings: Classification by a 13 V-J model distinguished ophthalmopathy from stable hyperthyroidism.

Input material: blood. This receptor was obtained from a woman aged 18 to 35 with Graves' ophthalmopathy. This rearrangement joins TRBV27 to TRBJ1-6; 7 bases align to TRBD1. CDR3 residues: CASSLLDRQGNNSPLHF. Written as DNA, the CDR3 is TGTGCCAGCAGTTTGTTGGACAGGCAAGGGAATAATTCACCCCTCCACTTT.